These 9 T cell receptor beta chains originate from one sample sequenced in a study of cytotoxic CD8 clonotypes in ibrutinib-treated CLL. Sequencing used immunoSEQ multiplex PCR; TCRdb keeps in-frame clones, though not all of them. This table has more than 25,000 clones, roughly 76% appearing once. The specimen comprised PBMCs, sampled after 36 months of ibrutinib treatment. These receptors came from a human donor with chronic lymphocytic leukemia.

The gene calls are TRBV9 and TRBJ2-3; 8 positions agree with TRBD1. Germline CDR1 and CDR2: SGDLS and YYNGEE. The CDR3 extends over 15 amino acids. J lost 4 bases, V lost 0 bases, and 4 bases had no gene match. The CDR3 sequence: CASSVEGTGADTQYF. CDR3 DNA: TGTGCCAGCAGCGTAGAGGGGACAGGAGCAGATACGCAGTATTTT.

This clone came up once. The genes are TRBV11-1 and TRBJ1-1; 9 positions agree with TRBD1. Germline loops: CDR1 SGHAT, CDR2 FQDESV (reference sequence). Germline trimming cut 5 bases from V and 4 bases from J; bases unmatched to any gene: 8. The CDR3 is made up of 15 amino acids. This CDR3 reads CASSKTQGAGTEAFF. The CDR3 nucleotides read TGTGCCAGCAGCAAGACACAGGGGGCCGGCACTGAAGCTTTCTTT.

This clone showed up just a few times. The CDR3 DNA is TGTGCCAGCAGTGTCGCAGGGGGCTCTTCCTACGAGCAGTACTTC. This encodes CASSVAGGSSYEQYF. V is TRBV2 and J is TRBJ2-7; the match to TRBD1 covers 8 bases. The CDR3 covers 15 residues. Trimming removed 4 bases from V and 1 base from J; junction bases left unmatched: 6. Germline CDR1 SNHLY, CDR2 FYNNEI.

V and J are TRBV5-6 and TRBJ2-2; no definite D call. CDR3 length: 15 amino acids. The germline gives CDR1 SGHDT, CDR2 YYEEEE. The V and J ends lost 0 bases and 3 bases respectively, with 9 bases between them. CDR3 protein: CASSLVGSDTGELFF. The CDR3 DNA is TGTGCCAGCAGCTTGGTGGGGTCCGACACCGGGGAGCTGTTTTTT.

This clone showed up just a few times. V usage is TRBV12-5 and J usage is TRBJ1-6, with D perhaps TRBD1 (5 bases). Trimming shortened V by 4 bases and J by 7 bases, and 11 bases separated the two germline ends. CDR1 and CDR2 from the germline V gene are LGHNT and FRNRAP. CDR3 size: 14 residues. As DNA, the CDR3 is TGTGCTAGTGGTTCGGGACGGGAGAATTCACCCCTCCACTTT. Its protein is CASGSGRENSPLHF.

The V call is TRBV6-5, the J call TRBJ1-5; D remains ambiguous. The CDR3 length is 14 residues. Between the trimmed V and J ends, which lost 6 bases and 8 bases, there was a span of 17 bases. Germline V gene data show CDR1 as MNHEY and CDR2 as SVGAGI. The CDR3 region is CASRGLGIWEPQHF. For the CDR3, the DNA is TGTGCCAGCAGGGGTCTTGGCATCTGGGAGCCCCAGCATTTT.

This clone was observed once. V and J are TRBV10-3 and TRBJ1-3; possibly TRBD1 for D (5 bases). The CDR3 has 16 residues. V shed 0 bases and J shed 2 bases, with 11 bases lying between them. The germline gives CDR1 ENHRY, CDR2 SYGVKD. CDR3 protein: CAISESGLRAGNTIYF. The CDR3 DNA sequence: TGTGCCATCAGTGAGTCGGGGCTTAGGGCTGGAAACACCATATATTTT.

This clone has just a few counts. The chain has TRBV4-1 and TRBJ1-6; D call uncertain. This CDR3 has 17 amino acids. Trimming stripped 8 bases from V and 3 bases from J, with 20 bases between. The germline V gene has CDR1 MGHRA and CDR2 YSYEKL. CDR3 bases: TGCGCCAGCTCACAGTGGGCCCGAGAGAACTATAATTCACCCCTCCACTTT. Its protein product is CASSQWARENYNSPLHF.

The chain uses TRBV5-6 and TRBJ1-1; the D is unclear. The V gene's germline CDR1 is SGHDT and CDR2 YYEEEE. V lost 4 bases and J lost 6, with 13 bases in between. The CDR3 extends over 13 amino acids. CDR3 nucleotide sequence: TGTGCCAGCAGCCCAGTGGGCGGACCTGAAGCTTTCTTT. This codes for CASSPVGGPEAFF.